The 28 T cell receptor beta chains listed next were all sequenced from one sample in a study of blood T cell repertoires in COVID-19. The table came from immunoSEQ multiplex PCR; TCRdb's copy has only in-frame clones and leaves some out. The table records 30,000 to 50,000 clones, 70% to 80% of them present only once. Sequencing input: peripheral blood. The receptors here all came from a man between 70 and 80 years old with acute or convalescent COVID-19.

The chain couples TRBV9 to TRBJ2-3; tentative D call: TRBD1 (6 bases). The V gene lost 3 bases and the J gene lost 0 bases, with 20 bases spanning the gap. The germline V gene has CDR1 SGDLS and CDR2 YYNGEE. The CDR3 extends over 18 amino acids. CDR3 nucleotides: TGTGCCAGCAGCGCCCTCGGACAGAGCATTTCTAGCACAGATACGCAGTATTTT. It yields the protein CASSALGQSISSTDTQYF.

The chain recombines TRBV7-8 with TRBJ2-7; the D gene is possibly TRBD2 (5 bases). Per germline, CDR1 SGHVS and CDR2 FQNEAQ. Trimming stripped 5 bases from V and 4 bases from J, with 15 bases between. The CDR3 sequence is 14 residues long. The CDR3: CASSQLSGRYEQYF. CDR3 DNA sequence: TGTGCCAGCAGCCAACTTTCGGGAAGGTACGAGCAGTACTTC.

The genes are TRBV7-2 and TRBJ2-7; D is possibly TRBD1 (6 bases). Per germline, CDR1 SGHTA and CDR2 FQGNSA. Trimming took 3 bases from V and 4 from J, leaving 13 bases between them. The CDR3 runs 14 residues. The CDR3 loop is CASSFGTSGYEQYF. CDR3 DNA: TGTGCCAGCAGCTTCGGGACATCGGGGTACGAGCAGTACTTC.

The rearrangement links TRBV15 to TRBJ2-1; unclear D gene. Germline assignment: CDR1 LNHNV and CDR2 YYDKDF (reference sequence). Trimming pared 0 bases from V and 8 bases from J, leaving 5 bases between. The CDR3 length is 12 residues. CDR3 bases: TGTGCCACCAGCAGAGATCGCGATGAGCAGTTCTTC. This translates into CATSRDRDEQFF.

DNA of the CDR3: TGTGCCAGCTCACCGAACCGGGACAGCAAAAACATTCAGTACTTC. Encoded protein: CASSPNRDSKNIQYF. V gene TRBV18 combines with J gene TRBJ2-4; 7 nucleotides align to TRBD1. The CDR3 is 15 residues long. Per the germline V gene, CDR1 is KGHSH and CDR2 is LQKENI. V was pared by 3 bases and J by 3 bases, with 5 bases of the junction left unmatched.

The chain employs TRBV11-1 and TRBJ2-7; TRBD2 might be the D (6 bases). V lost 1 base to trimming and J lost 5 bases, with 9 bases between them. The CDR3 loop spans 13 amino acids. Germline V CDR1 and CDR2: SGHAT, FQDESV (reference sequence). DNA for the CDR3: TGTGCCAGCAGCTTAGGGAGGGCCAACGAGCAGTACTTC. The encoded protein is CASSLGRANEQYF.

The chain uses TRBV10-3 and TRBJ1-1, with TRBD1 matching over 9 bases. CDR3 size: 15 residues. V shed 0 bases, J shed 5 bases, and the junction held 4 bases outside the gene matches. Germline V CDR1 and CDR2: ENHRY, SYGVKD. CDR3 DNA: TGTGCCATCAGTGAGTCGGGACAGGGATGGACTGAAGCTTTCTTT. It is translated as CAISESGQGWTEAFF.

The chain employs TRBV3-1 (or the pseudogene TRBV3-2) and TRBJ2-5; 9 bases are shared with TRBD1. V lost 1 base, J lost 5 bases, and 8 bases stayed unmatched. CDR3 length: 16 amino acids. Per the germline V gene, CDR1 is LGHDT and CDR2 is YNNKEL (reference sequence). The CDR3 loop reads CASSQGTQGAGETQYF. The CDR3 DNA follows: TGTGCCAGCAGCCAAGGCACACAGGGGGCAGGGGAGACCCAGTACTTC.

In its sample, this clone was seen once. The chain uses TRBV24-1 and TRBJ1-5; D remains unclear. The CDR3 length is 14 residues. Per the germline V gene, CDR1 is KGHDR and CDR2 is SFDVKD. V was pared by 5 bases and J by 2 bases, with 9 bases between. CDR3 coding DNA: TGTGCCACCAGTGCGGGGTCCGGCAATCAGCCCCAGCATTTT. Translating it yields CATSAGSGNQPQHF.

CDR3 amino acids: CASSMGQLFQETQYF. The CDR3 DNA reads TGCGCCAGCAGCATGGGACAGCTATTCCAAGAGACCCAGTACTTC. The chain uses TRBV5-1 and TRBJ2-5, with TRBD1 identical over 7 bases. J lost 1 base, V lost 4 bases, and 7 bases had no gene match. The CDR3 extends over 15 amino acids. Germline V gene data show CDR1 as SGHRS and CDR2 as YFSETQ.

The chain has TRBV7-9 and TRBJ1-5, with 7 bases identical to TRBD1. Germline V lookup: CDR1 SEHNR, CDR2 FQNEAQ (reference sequence). The CDR3 totals 12 residues. With 5 bases clipped from V and 7 bases from J, the junction kept 2 bases outside the gene matches. CDR3 bases: TGTGCCAGCAGCCGGGACAGCCAGCCCCAGCATTTT. Amino acid sequence: CASSRDSQPQHF. Filled out from reference TRBV7-9 and TRBJ1-5, the complete variable domain reads DTGVSQNPRHKITKRGQNVTFRCDPISEHNRLYWYRQTLGQGPEFLTYFQNEAQLEKSRLLSDRFSAERPKGSFSTLEIQRTEQGDSAMYLCASSRDSQPQHFGDGTRLSIL.

This rearrangement joins TRBV7-2 to TRBJ2-5; maybe TRBD2 (6 bases). V lost 11 bases and J lost 4, with 17 bases in between. Germline V gene data show CDR1 as SGHTA and CDR2 as FQGNSA. There are 13 residues in the CDR3. The CDR3 DNA sequence: TGTGCCGTTCGCGCGGGATCAGGAGAGACCCAGTACTTC. Translating gives CAVRAGSGETQYF.

In its sample, this clone was seen once. The chain joins TRBV5-4 to TRBJ2-3; D unresolved. Trimming took off 4 bases at V and 2 bases at J, with 5 bases between the two ends. Germline V gives CDR1 SGHNT, CDR2 YYREEE (reference sequence). The CDR3 loop spans 12 amino acids. The CDR3 DNA follows: TGTGCCAGCAGCCTTTACACAGATACGCAGTATTTT. Amino acids: CASSLYTDTQYF. The full variable domain, with the rest looked up from reference TRBV5-4 and TRBJ2-3, is ETGVTQSPTHLIKTRGQQVTLRCSSQSGHNTVSWYQQALGQGPQFIFQYYREEENGRGNFPPRFSGLQFPNYSSELNVNALELDDSALYLCASSLYTDTQYFGPGTRLTVL.

The genes are TRBV21-1 and TRBJ2-7; the table's D call, TRBD1, has no DNA check behind it. TRBV21-1 is annotated as a pseudogene. This CDR3 is 17 amino acids long. In nucleotides, the CDR3 is TGTGCCAGCAGCAAAGCCGACCGGGACAGGGATTCCGACGAGCAGTACTTC. Residues: CASSKADRDRDSDEQYF.

The chain has TRBV5-1 and TRBJ2-1; tentative D call: TRBD2 (7 bases). The germline V and J ends were trimmed by 7 bases and 4 bases, with 18 bases remaining between them. The CDR3 runs 15 residues. Germline V gives CDR1 SGHRS, CDR2 YFSETQ. CDR3 protein: CASAPGGGGYNEQFF. As DNA, the CDR3 is TGCGCCAGCGCGCCCGGGGGAGGGGGTTACAATGAGCAGTTCTTC. The full variable domain, rest sourced from reference TRBV5-1 and TRBJ2-1, is KAGVTQTPRYLIKTRGQQVTLSCSPISGHRSVSWYQQTPGQGLQFLFEYFSETQRNKGNFPGRFSGRQFSNSRSEMNVSTLELGDSALYLCASAPGGGGYNEQFFGPGTRLTVL.

V and J are TRBV28 and TRBJ2-5; TRBD2 agrees at 12 bases. There are 16 residues in the CDR3. The V gene's germline CDR1 is MDHEN and CDR2 SYDVKM. Germline trimming cut 7 bases from V and 2 bases from J; bases unmatched to any gene: 8. CDR3 region: CASNGLAGRGQETQYF. The CDR3 bases are TGTGCCAGCAATGGACTAGCGGGGAGAGGACAAGAGACCCAGTACTTC.

The chain employs TRBV6-6 and TRBJ1-5; possibly TRBD1 for D (5 bases). Looked up from germline, CDR1 is MNHNY and CDR2 is SVGAGI (reference sequence). V shed 10 bases and J shed 12 bases, with 16 bases lying between them. There are 11 residues in the CDR3. This chain's CDR3 is CATAGSPCQHF. Written as DNA, the CDR3 is TGTGCCACCGCAGGGTCACCGTGCCAGCATTTT.

This chain connects TRBV5-5 to TRBJ2-5; no reliable D call. The V gene lost 0 bases and the J gene lost 2 bases, with 14 bases spanning the gap. The CDR3 has 16 residues. CDR1 is SGHKS and CDR2 is YYEKEE in the germline V gene (reference sequence). This CDR3 is CASSLDLAELQETQYF. The CDR3 region has the DNA TGTGCCAGCAGCTTGGATTTGGCGGAACTTCAAGAGACCCAGTACTTC.

This clone has just a few counts. The chain employs TRBV10-3 and TRBJ2-1; 7 nucleotides line up with TRBD1. Germline V CDR1 and CDR2: ENHRY, SYGVKD. The junction had 4 bases not matched to a gene; V was cut back by 0 bases and J by 5 bases. This CDR3 has 15 residues. This chain's CDR3 is CAISESLTGNNEQFF. Here the CDR3 DNA reads TGTGCCATCAGTGAGTCGCTGACAGGGAACAATGAGCAGTTCTTC.

This chain links TRBV18 with TRBJ2-3, with D perhaps TRBD1 (5 bases). The germline CDR1 and CDR2 sequences are KGHSH and LQKENI. V gave up 4 bases and J gave up 2 bases, with 10 bases separating them. CDR3 length: 14 residues. The CDR3 loop reads CASSRAGITDTQYF. DNA of the CDR3: TGTGCCAGCTCACGGGCAGGGATCACAGATACGCAGTATTTT.

The rearrangement uses TRBV5-6 and TRBJ1-1; TRBD1 matches at 8 bases. V lost 5 bases, J lost 1 base, and 4 bases stayed unmatched. The CDR3 sequence is 14 residues long. CDR1 and CDR2 (germline): SGHDT, YYEEEE. The CDR3 coding sequence is TGTGCCAGCAGTGGGACAGGCCGGAACACTGAAGCTTTCTTT. Its translation is CASSGTGRNTEAFF.

The chain recombines TRBV21-1 with TRBJ2-7; no check of the table's D call, TRBD1, against the DNA was made. TRBV21-1 is listed as a pseudogene. This CDR3 contains 19 residues. CDR3: CASIFGTRQGDGLSYEQYF. CDR3 in DNA: TGTGCCAGCATCTTTGGGACTAGACAGGGGGACGGGTTATCCTACGAGCAGTACTTC.

In this sample, this clone turned up once. This sequence joins TRBV3-1 (or the pseudogene TRBV3-2) and TRBJ1-2; TRBD1 is a possible D gene (5 bases). CDR3 size: 15 residues. Looked up from germline, CDR1 is LGHDT and CDR2 is YNNKEL (reference sequence). V lost 5 bases to trimming and J lost 4 bases, with 17 bases between them. CDR3 region: CASSFSGAHSYGYTF. The CDR3 DNA follows: TGTGCCAGCAGCTTTAGCGGGGCGCATAGCTATGGCTACACCTTC.

CDR3 sequence: CASSSPNRGLTEAFF. As DNA, the CDR3 is TGTGCCAGCAGCTCACCCAACAGGGGGCTGACTGAAGCTTTCTTT. The chain employs TRBV11-2 and TRBJ1-1, with TRBD1 matching over 9 bases. The CDR3 runs to 15 residues. V dropped 4 bases and J dropped 5; count of bases not matched to a gene: 8. Per germline, CDR1 SGHAT and CDR2 FQNNGV.

This clone was picked up one time. The chain joins TRBV6-5 to TRBJ1-5, with TRBD1 matching over 7 bases. Per germline, CDR1 MNHEY and CDR2 SVGAGI. With 5 bases clipped from V and 3 bases from J, the junction kept 7 bases outside the gene matches. The CDR3 sequence is 15 residues long. The CDR3 loop is CASSQGGLLNQPQHF. The CDR3 DNA reads TGTGCCAGCAGTCAGGGGGGCCTACTCAATCAGCCCCAGCATTTT.

The chain is built from TRBV15 and TRBJ2-4; 7 positions agree with TRBD1. The CDR3 loop spans 15 amino acids. Germline CDR1 LNHNV, CDR2 YYDKDF (reference sequence). With V trimmed by 1 base and J by 4 bases, 4 bases remained unmatched. The CDR3: CATSRAGTVKNIQYF. CDR3 in DNA: TGTGCCACCAGCAGAGCCGGGACAGTTAAAAACATTCAGTACTTC.

The chain is built from TRBV27 and TRBJ2-3; D unresolved. The germline V and J ends were trimmed by 6 bases and 5 bases, with 15 bases remaining between them. The length of the CDR3 is 14 residues. From germline, CDR1 is MNHEY and CDR2 SMNVEV (reference sequence). The CDR3 region has the DNA TGTGCCAGCAGCCCCTGGGCAGACCAAGATACGCAGTATTTT. As protein: CASSPWADQDTQYF.

The chain is built from TRBV5-4 and TRBJ1-6, with D possibly being TRBD1 (5 bases). CDR3 length: 14 residues. V lost 0 bases, J lost 10 bases, and 11 bases lay in between. Germline values: CDR1 SGHNT, CDR2 YYREEE (reference sequence). This CDR3 is CASSLVTQGSPLHF. In nucleotides, the CDR3 is TGTGCCAGCAGCTTGGTAACCCAGGGCTCACCCCTCCACTTT.